The 23 T cell receptor beta chains below come from one sample, sequenced in a study of T cells in tuberculosis. Profiled with immunoSEQ multiplex PCR; TCRdb holds only in-frame clones, not every one. Counted here are some 34,000 clones, around 90% occurring once; the ten biggest clones make up approximately 7.5%. The sequenced sample was PBMCs. These TCRs come from a donor between 10 and 35 years old with latent tuberculosis or without tuberculosis infection. Some clones in this sample may be carry-over from other donors' samples.

J is TRBJ1-1 and V is TRBV27, with D possibly matching TRBD1 (6 bases). V dropped 5 bases and J dropped 2 bases, with 15 bases sitting between them. Germline V lookup: CDR1 MNHEY, CDR2 SMNVEV (reference sequence). The CDR3 length is 15 residues. The CDR3 loop is CASSPRGGANTEAFF. The CDR3, as DNA: TGTGCCAGCAGTCCCCGGGGGGGCGCCAACACTGAAGCTTTCTTT.

The chain uses TRBV18 and TRBJ1-5; D may be TRBD1 (6 bases). CDR3 length: 15 residues. Germline V lookup: CDR1 KGHSH, CDR2 LQKENI. V shed 2 bases and J shed 11 bases, with 19 bases lying between them. CDR3 coding DNA: TGTGCCAGCTCACCAGAAGCAGGACGGGCAGGGGCCCAGCATTTT. It encodes CASSPEAGRAGAQHF.

The chain couples TRBV10-3 to TRBJ1-2; 7 nucleotides match TRBD1. V lost 7 bases to trimming and J lost 0 bases; unmatched junction nucleotides: 8. Germline values: CDR1 ENHRY, CDR2 SYGVKD. There are 15 residues in the CDR3. This CDR3 reads CAIKAGGESNYGYTF. CDR3 bases: TGTGCCATCAAAGCAGGGGGAGAATCTAACTATGGCTACACCTTC.

The chain is built from TRBV9 and TRBJ2-1, with D tentatively TRBD1 (6 bases). With 2 bases removed from V and 5 bases from J, the gap between germline ends came to 26 bases. CDR1 and CDR2 from the germline V gene are SGDLS and YYNGEE. The CDR3 contains 19 residues. The CDR3 reads CASSVLGGRDTFAHNEQFF. CDR3 in DNA: TGTGCCAGCAGCGTCCTTGGGGGACGGGACACTTTCGCCCACAATGAGCAGTTCTTC. The complete variable domain, with remaining parts taken from reference TRBV9 and TRBJ2-1, reads DSGVTQTPKHLITATGQRVTLRCSPRSGDLSVYWYQQSLDQGLQFLIQYYNGEERAKGNILERFSAQQFPDLHSELNLSSLELGDSALYFCASSVLGGRDTFAHNEQFFGPGTRLTVL.

V gene TRBV14 combines with J gene TRBJ2-7; unclear D gene. The CDR3 covers 11 residues. V was cut by 1 base and J by 6 bases, with 4 bases left in between. Germline V gene data show CDR1 as SGHDN and CDR2 as FVKESK. CDR3 sequence reads: CASSQAFEQYF. CDR3 sequence (DNA): TGTGCCAGCAGCCAAGCCTTCGAGCAGTACTTC.

V usage is TRBV19 and J usage is TRBJ1-4; D is perhaps TRBD1 (5 bases). Trimming removed 1 base from V and 0 bases from J, with 6 bases in between. This CDR3 is built from 15 residues. Germline values: CDR1 LNHDA, CDR2 SQIVND (reference sequence). CDR3 in amino acids: CASSIVTATNEKLFF. The CDR3, as DNA: TGTGCCAGTAGTATAGTGACAGCAACTAATGAAAAACTGTTTTTT.

The chain couples TRBV6-5 to TRBJ1-1; D is unclear. Germline V CDR1 and CDR2: MNHEY, SVGAGI. V was cut by 8 bases and J by 6 bases, with 16 bases left in between. The CDR3 is 13 amino acids. The chain's CDR3 is CASVSPSPPEAFF. Written as DNA, the CDR3 is TGTGCCAGCGTATCCCCTAGCCCCCCTGAAGCTTTCTTT.

J is TRBJ1-5 and V is TRBV4-1; 8 positions agree with TRBD1. The CDR3 is made up of 17 amino acids. Unmatched junction bases numbered 10, after V lost 0 bases and J lost 6 bases. Germline CDR1 is MGHRA and CDR2 is YSYEKL. DNA for the CDR3: TGCGCCAGCAGCCAAGATCGGGACAGGTTAGATGGTCAGCCCCAGCATTTT. As protein: CASSQDRDRLDGQPQHF.

The chain employs TRBV14 and TRBJ2-2, with D possibly being TRBD1 (6 bases). The germline V and J ends were trimmed by 1 base and 4 bases, with 13 bases remaining between them. CDR3 length: 16 amino acids. The germline CDR1 and CDR2 sequences are SGHDN and FVKESK. The CDR3 DNA is TGTGCCAGCAGCCAAGTTCAGACAGGCTCCACCGGGGAGCTGTTTTTT. Translating gives CASSQVQTGSTGELFF. The variable domain in full, completed from reference TRBV14 and TRBJ2-2, reads EAGVTQFPSHSVIEKGQTVTLRCDPISGHDNLYWYRRVMGKEIKFLLHFVKESKQDESGMPNNRFLAERTGGTYSTLKVQPAELEDSGVYFCASSQVQTGSTGELFFGEGSRLTVL.

The chain couples TRBV5-6 to TRBJ2-3; 9 nucleotides match TRBD2. Germline loops: CDR1 SGHDT, CDR2 YYEEEE. V trimming: 0 bases; J trimming: 5 bases; junction bases outside the gene matches: 4. The CDR3 extends over 15 amino acids. The CDR3 spells CASSLGGGARDTQYF. The DNA for the CDR3 is TGTGCCAGCAGCTTGGGCGGGGGGGCGAGAGATACGCAGTATTTT.

V is TRBV2 and J is TRBJ2-7; TRBD2 might be the D (5 bases). Germline-derived CDR1 and CDR2 are SNHLY and FYNNEI. The CDR3 is 11 residues long. The V end lost 6 bases, the J end lost 7 bases, and 10 bases lay between the germline ends. CDR3 residues: CASRPGGEQYF. For the CDR3, the DNA is TGTGCCAGCAGACCGGGCGGGGAGCAGTACTTC.

This clone was seen only a few times. The rearrangement joins TRBV6-5 to TRBJ2-7; the match to TRBD2 covers 7 bases. The CDR3 has 12 residues. Per germline, CDR1 MNHEY and CDR2 SVGAGI. J was trimmed by 3 bases and V by 11 bases; bases with no gene match: 7. The CDR3 loop reads CAGATGGYEQYF. The CDR3 bases are TGTGCCGGGGCAACGGGAGGCTACGAGCAGTACTTC.

This clone is a singleton in its sample. This rearrangement joins TRBV30 to TRBJ2-3, with 10 bases lining up with TRBD2. With V trimmed by 8 bases and J by 0 bases, 2 bases remained unmatched. The CDR3 has 13 amino acids. Germline V gene lookup returns CDR1 GTSNPN and CDR2 SVGIG (reference sequence). For the CDR3, the DNA is TGTGCCCGGACTAGCGGCAGCACAGATACGCAGTATTTT. It codes for CARTSGSTDTQYF.

The V gene is TRBV7-9, the J gene TRBJ1-1; 9 nucleotides align to TRBD1. Germline assignment: CDR1 SEHNR and CDR2 FQNEAQ (reference sequence). The CDR3 has 13 residues. The J segment lost 5 bases and the V segment lost 8 bases, leaving 6 bases of the junction unmatched. DNA for the CDR3: TGTGCCAGCGGAGGACAGGGGAGAACTGAAGCTTTCTTT. Its protein is CASGGQGRTEAFF.

This chain connects TRBV11-2 to TRBJ1-1, with D maybe TRBD1 (6 bases). Germline V lookup: CDR1 SGHAT, CDR2 FQNNGV. This CDR3 has 16 residues. V dropped 4 bases and J dropped 3 bases, with 18 bases sitting between them. The CDR3: CASSSIPDRFDTEAFF. The CDR3 coding sequence is TGTGCCAGCAGCTCTATACCTGACAGGTTTGACACTGAAGCTTTCTTT. The full variable domain, in which reference TRBV11-2 and TRBJ1-1 provide the parts outside the CDR3, is EAGVAQSPRYKIIEKRQSVAFWCNPISGHATLYWYQQILGQGPKLLIQFQNNGVVDDSQLPKDRFSAERLKGVDSTLKIQPAKLEDSAVYLCASSSIPDRFDTEAFFGQGTRLTVV.

V is TRBV9 and J is TRBJ2-1, with TRBD1 matching 9 bases. Germline lookup yields CDR1 SGDLS and CDR2 YYNGEE. CDR3 length: 14 amino acids. Losses at the gene ends were 4 bases for V and 7 bases for J; bases not matched to a gene: 6. The CDR3 DNA reads TGTGCCAGCAGCTTACAGGGGGCGAAGAATGAGCAGTTCTTC. It encodes CASSLQGAKNEQFF.

The gene calls are TRBV27 and TRBJ2-7, with D tentatively TRBD2 (6 bases). Germline CDR1 reads MNHEY; CDR2 reads SMNVEV (reference sequence). The CDR3 sequence is 15 residues long. The V end lost 0 bases, the J end lost 0 bases, and 9 bases lay between the germline ends. CDR3 bases: TGTGCCAGCAGTTTATCTAGCGGAAGCTCCTACGAGCAGTACTTC. Protein sequence: CASSLSSGSSYEQYF.

The rearrangement links TRBV2 to TRBJ2-7, with D possibly TRBD2 on 6 matching bases. This CDR3 spans 15 amino acids. Between the trimmed V and J ends, which lost 7 bases and 6 bases, there was a span of 22 bases. Per the germline V gene, CDR1 is SNHLY and CDR2 is FYNNEI. The CDR3 reads CASTEWGEQLAEQYF. CDR3 coding DNA: TGTGCCAGCACCGAATGGGGGGAACAGTTGGCCGAGCAGTACTTC. Full variable domain (missing parts from reference TRBV2 and TRBJ2-7): EPEVTQTPSHQVTQMGQEVILRCVPISNHLYFYWYRQILGQKVEFLVSFYNNEISEKSEIFDDQFSVERPDGSNFTLKIRSTKLEDSAMYFCASTEWGEQLAEQYFGPGTRLTVT.

The rearrangement joins TRBV5-1 to TRBJ2-1; 12 nucleotides line up with TRBD2. Germline CDR1 and CDR2: SGHRS and YFSETQ. This CDR3 has 18 amino acids. The trim removed 0 bases at V and 8 bases at J, leaving 12 bases unmatched. The CDR3 sequence is CASSLEGPLAGGGDEQFF. Written as DNA, the CDR3 is TGCGCCAGCAGCTTGGAGGGCCCCCTAGCGGGAGGGGGCGATGAGCAGTTCTTC.

The J gene is TRBJ2-2, the V gene TRBV25-1; D is possibly TRBD1 (6 bases). Germline CDR1 MGHDK, CDR2 SYGVNS. The CDR3 has 15 amino acids. Deletions cut 1 base from V and 4 bases from J, with 10 bases between. The CDR3: CASSELPGVTGELFF. The CDR3 region has the DNA TGTGCCAGCAGTGAATTACCAGGGGTCACCGGGGAGCTGTTTTTT.

The V call is TRBV4-2, the J call TRBJ2-7; the match to TRBD2 covers 13 bases. The CDR3 runs 15 residues. Unmatched junction bases numbered 7, after V lost 4 bases and J lost 7 bases. Looked up from germline, CDR1 is LGHNA and CDR2 is YNFKEQ. The DNA for the CDR3 is TGTGCCAGCAGCCCCCGACTAGCGGGGGGTCCGGAGCAGTACTTC. Residues: CASSPRLAGGPEQYF.

V and J are TRBV6-1 and TRBJ2-3; TRBD2 aligns across 7 bases. In germline, CDR1 is MNHNS, CDR2 SASEGT. V lost 10 bases to trimming and J lost 4 bases; unmatched junction nucleotides: 11. This CDR3 comprises 14 residues. The CDR3 is CATREWEGADTQYF. CDR3 nucleotide sequence: TGTGCCACCCGTGAGTGGGAGGGTGCAGATACGCAGTATTTT.

The chain links TRBV14 to TRBJ2-1; D is possibly TRBD2 (5 bases). Trimming removed 3 bases from V and 9 bases from J, with 9 bases in between. CDR1 is SGHDN, CDR2 FVKESK, per germline. There are 12 residues in the CDR3. The CDR3 protein is CASSQTNAEQFF. In DNA, the CDR3 is TGTGCCAGCAGCCAGACTAACGCTGAGCAGTTCTTC.